These 18 T cell receptor gamma chains were sequenced from one sample in a study of Vδ1+ human thymocytes. Sequences come from RNA converted to cDNA by reverse transcription. Multiplex PCR used pooled V-gene forward primers and a constant-region reverse primer to amplify CDR3s. TCRdb called clones from the multiplex PCR reads again using CATT. The sample comprises 35,000 or so gamma-chain clones, around 20% of which are singletons, and 1.9% rests with the top ten. Antigens for these TCRs are unknown. Study results and limitations: Thymic TRG and TRD repertoires appeared highly polyclonal.

The sequenced material came from Vdelta1+ gamma-delta thymocytes from the thymus. This sample's subset: FACS-sorted CD3+ TCRalphabeta- TCRVdelta1+ TCRVdelta2- thymocytes. Receptors were obtained from a girl under three years old who had congenital heart surgery.

This rearrangement joins TRGV2 to TRGJP1. There are 16 residues in the CDR3. The germline V gene encodes CDR1 EGSNGY and CDR2 YDSYNSKV. The junction had 7 bases not matched to a gene; V was cut back by 3 bases and J by 0 bases. As DNA, the CDR3 is TGTGCCACCTGGGACAGCGTGAATACCACTGGTTGGTTCAAGATATTT. This translates into CATWDSVNTTGWFKIF.

This clone was observed a handful of times. This chain connects TRGV8 to TRGJ1 or TRGJ2. Germline-derived CDR1 and CDR2 are VENAVY and YDSYNSRV. The CDR3 extends over 14 amino acids. The trim removed 2 bases at V and 7 bases at J, leaving 11 bases unmatched. The CDR3 loop reads CATWDKVPGYKKLF. For the CDR3, the DNA is TGTGCCACCTGGGATAAAGTACCGGGATATAAGAAACTCTTT.

In regard to this clone: Being one base from a much bigger clone, this may be a read error. Other nucleotide sequences in the sample specify the same CDR3. The genes are TRGV2 and TRGJ1 or TRGJ2. Germline CDR1 reads EGSNGY; CDR2 reads YDSYNSKV. The CDR3 length is 13 residues. The trim removed 0 bases at V and 6 bases at J, leaving 5 bases unmatched. The CDR3 nucleotides read TGTGCCACCTGGGACGGGCCAGTTTATAAGAAACTCTTT. Protein: CATWDGPVYKKLF.

Within the sample, this clone is medium-sized. The same CDR3 can be traced to other DNA sequences in this sample. The chain uses TRGV2 and TRGJ1 or TRGJ2. The length of the CDR3 is 13 residues. The junction had 3 bases not matched to a gene; V was cut back by 1 base and J by 3 bases. The germline CDR1 and CDR2 sequences are EGSNGY and YDSYNSKV. As DNA, the CDR3 is TGTGCCACCTGGGACGGTTTTTATTATAAGAAACTCTTT. Translated: CATWDGFYYKKLF.

This clone was detected only a few times. The chain couples TRGV4 to TRGJ1 or TRGJ2. The CDR3 consists of 16 residues. CDR1 EGSTGY and CDR2 YDSYTSSV come from the germline V gene. The trim removed 4 bases at V and 3 bases at J, leaving 15 bases unmatched. CDR3 in DNA: TGTGCCACCTGGGACGGGCCGTTTTCTCCTTATTATAAGAAACTCTTT. This sequence encodes CATWDGPFSPYYKKLF.

The V call is TRGV9, the J call TRGJ1 or TRGJ2. The germline V gene has CDR1 GITISATS and CDR2 ISYDGTV (reference sequence). V lost 0 bases to trimming and J lost 9 bases; unmatched junction nucleotides: 5. The CDR3 has 12 residues. The CDR3 region has the DNA TGTGCCTTGTGGGAGGTGCATCTTAAGAAACTCTTT. It encodes CALWEVHLKKLF.

This clone turned up a few times. This CDR3 is also generated by other DNA sequences in the sample. The chain links TRGV9 to TRGJ1 or TRGJ2. The CDR3 loop spans 13 amino acids. Germline CDR1 and CDR2: GITISATS and ISYDGTV (reference sequence). V was clipped by 3 bases and J by 2 bases; unmatched bases: 4. The CDR3 DNA reads as TGTGCCTTGTGGGAGCCATATTATTATAAGAAACTCTTT. It encodes CALWEPYYYKKLF.

This clone was detected a few times. The chain has TRGV2 and TRGJ1 or TRGJ2. The germline gives CDR1 EGSNGY, CDR2 YDSYNSKV. V gave up 0 bases and J gave up 4 bases; unmatched junction bases: 9. The CDR3 consists of 15 residues. CDR3 region: CATWDGPEEYYKKLF. Here the CDR3 DNA reads TGTGCCACCTGGGACGGGCCCGAAGAGTATTATAAGAAACTCTTT.

Note on this clone: The sample holds other DNA sequences that translate to the same CDR3. The V and J genes are TRGV8 and TRGJ1 or TRGJ2. The germline V gene encodes CDR1 VENAVY and CDR2 YDSYNSRV. There are 14 residues in the CDR3. Germline trimming cut 1 base from V and 0 bases from J; bases unmatched to any gene: 3. CDR3 nucleotide sequence: TGTGCCACCTGGGATAGCCCGAATTATTATAAGAAACTCTTT. Amino acid sequence: CATWDSPNYYKKLF.

A few counts support this clone. The J gene is TRGJ1 or TRGJ2, the V gene TRGV4. There are 13 residues in the CDR3. With 3 bases clipped from V and 5 bases from J, the junction kept 7 bases outside the gene matches. The germline CDR1 and CDR2 sequences are EGSTGY and YDSYTSSV. CDR3 protein: CATWDYLNYKKLF. DNA for the CDR3: TGTGCCACCTGGGATTATTTAAATTATAAGAAACTCTTT.

This clone turned up a few times. Other DNA sequences from this sample encode an identical CDR3 as well. The genes are TRGV4 and TRGJ1 or TRGJ2. This CDR3 is 12 amino acids long. J gave up 4 bases and V 3 bases, and 3 bases lay outside the gene matches. The germline V gene has CDR1 EGSTGY and CDR2 YDSYTSSV. The CDR3 DNA sequence: TGTGCCACCTGGGATCGATATTATAAGAAACTCTTT. It yields the protein CATWDRYYKKLF.

This sequence joins TRGV2 and TRGJP2. CDR3 length: 15 residues. Germline trimming cut 4 bases from V and 0 bases from J; bases unmatched to any gene: 5. Looked up from germline, CDR1 is EGSNGY and CDR2 is YDSYNSKV. CDR3 residues: CATWEGDSSDWIKTF. The CDR3 DNA reads as TGTGCCACCTGGGAAGGGGATAGTAGTGATTGGATCAAGACGTTT.

This sequence joins TRGV2 and TRGJ1 or TRGJ2. Trimming at V came to 1 base and at J to 8 bases, leaving 11 bases not matched to a gene. Germline V CDR1 and CDR2: EGSNGY, YDSYNSKV. This CDR3 has 14 residues. CDR3 amino acids: CATWDGPSRHKKLF. DNA for the CDR3: TGTGCCACCTGGGACGGTCCCTCCCGACATAAGAAACTCTTT.

Note on this clone: The sample has other DNA sequences that encode this CDR3 too. The chain recombines TRGV3 with TRGJP2. The CDR3 sequence is 15 residues long. CDR1 and CDR2 from the germline V gene are VTNTFY and YDVSTARD (reference sequence). Trimming cost V 0 bases and J 2 bases; bases outside gene matches: 3. This chain's CDR3 is CATWDRRSSDWIKTF. Here the CDR3 DNA reads TGTGCCACCTGGGACAGGCGAAGTAGTGATTGGATCAAGACGTTT.

The chain links TRGV4 to TRGJ1 or TRGJ2. The CDR3 is 15 amino acids. With 0 bases clipped from V and 3 bases from J, the junction kept 8 bases outside the gene matches. Looked up from germline, CDR1 is EGSTGY and CDR2 is YDSYTSSV. CDR3 protein: CATWDGPNPYYKKLF. Here the CDR3 DNA reads TGTGCCACCTGGGATGGGCCCAACCCTTATTATAAGAAACTCTTT.

The chain combines TRGV5 with TRGJ1 or TRGJ2. CDR3 length: 12 amino acids. The trim removed 6 bases at V and 3 bases at J, leaving 5 bases unmatched. Germline CDR1 reads VINAFY; CDR2 reads YDVSNSKD. CDR3 in DNA: TGTGCCACCTGGATGCTTTATTATAAGAAACTCTTT. Protein: CATWMLYYKKLF.

This clone was recorded a few times. At the DNA level, this CDR3 is encoded by other sequences in the same sample as well. This sequence joins TRGV4 and TRGJ1 or TRGJ2. There are 12 residues in the CDR3. Germline CDR1 and CDR2: EGSTGY and YDSYTSSV. The V gene end was trimmed by 1 base and the J gene end by 7 bases; junction bases not matched to a gene: 4. As DNA, the CDR3 is TGTGCCACCTGGGATGGTAGCTATAAGAAACTCTTT. It is translated as CATWDGSYKKLF.

The V gene is TRGV8, the J gene TRGJ1 or TRGJ2. Germline V lookup: CDR1 VENAVY, CDR2 YDSYNSRV. This CDR3 comprises 14 residues. The ends lost 1 base at V and 9 bases at J; junction bases unmatched: 12. This chain's CDR3 is CATWDSGETPKKLF. For the CDR3, the DNA is TGTGCCACCTGGGATAGCGGGGAGACCCCTAAGAAACTCTTT.